Sequencing of this TCR beta chain was carried out in a study of shared clonotypes between healthy human individuals. It was CD45RO-negative cells, positively selected for CCR7, that made up naive CD8 cells, with terminally differentiated effector memory CD45RA+ cells excluded. Study results and caveats: It was expected that sequencing depth would affect clonotype sharing among donors.

V was trimmed by 0 bases and J by 6 bases, leaving 11 bases between them. CDR1 MNHEY and CDR2 SVGAGI come from the germline V gene. The CDR3 is made up of 14 amino acids. Clones were sequenced by immunoSEQ multiplex PCR, and TCRdb holds only the in-frame ones, with some missing. The sample has about 1,800,000 clones; approximately 95% are singletons. On this clone itself: Its cognate antigen is unknown.

This rearrangement joins TRBV6-5 to TRBJ1-2; D gene uncertain. The sequenced sample consisted of naive CD8+ T cells sorted from blood. This clonotype was obtained from a man younger than 35 in good health. CDR3 sequence: CASSYSSGKDGYTF. In nucleotides, the CDR3 is TGTGCCAGCAGTTACTCGTCGGGAAAAGATGGCTACACCTTC.